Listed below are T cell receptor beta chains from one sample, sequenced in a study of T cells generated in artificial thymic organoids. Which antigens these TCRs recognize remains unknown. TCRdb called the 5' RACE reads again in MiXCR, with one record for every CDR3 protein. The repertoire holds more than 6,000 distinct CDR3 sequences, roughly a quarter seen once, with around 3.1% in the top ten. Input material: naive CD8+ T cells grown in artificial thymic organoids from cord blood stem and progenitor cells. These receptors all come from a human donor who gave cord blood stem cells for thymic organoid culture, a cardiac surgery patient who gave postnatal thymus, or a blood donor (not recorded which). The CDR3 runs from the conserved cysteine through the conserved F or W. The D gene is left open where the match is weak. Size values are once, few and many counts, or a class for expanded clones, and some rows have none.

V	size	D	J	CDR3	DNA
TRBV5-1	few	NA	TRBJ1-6	CASSFQGYSPLHF	TGCGCCAGCAGCTTTCAGGGCTACTCACCCCTCCACTTT
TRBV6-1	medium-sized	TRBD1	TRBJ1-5	CASSPRGAVCNQPQHF	TGTGCCAGCAGCCCCAGGGGGGCAGTCTGCAATCAGCCCCAGCATTTT
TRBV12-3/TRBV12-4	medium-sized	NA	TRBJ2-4	CASSFGARLIQYF	TGTGCCAGCTCCTTCGGGGCCCGGCTCATTCAGTACTTC
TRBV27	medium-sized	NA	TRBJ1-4	CASSLTRGVGEKLFF	TGTGCCAGCAGTCTAACGAGGGGGGTCGGGGAAAAACTGTTTTTT
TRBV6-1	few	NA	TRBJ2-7	CASSEVGSLILNYEQYF	TGTGCCAGCAGTGAAGTGGGGAGCCTGATCTTAAACTACGAGCAGTACTTC
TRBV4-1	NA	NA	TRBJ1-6	CASSRRGLISSPLHF	TGCGCCAGCAGCCGAAGAGGGCTGATTTCTTCACCCCTCCACTTT
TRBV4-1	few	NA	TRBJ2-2	CASSQDHGNTGELFF	TGCGCCAGCAGCCAAGATCACGGGAACACCGGGGAGCTGTTTTTT
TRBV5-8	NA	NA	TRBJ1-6	CASSLNAGLSTSPLHF	TGTGCCAGCAGCTTGAATGCAGGGCTCTCCACTTCACCCCTCCACTTT
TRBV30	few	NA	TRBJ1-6	CAWSVRFHSPLHF	TGTGCCTGGAGTGTACGTTTTCATTCACCCCTCCACTTT
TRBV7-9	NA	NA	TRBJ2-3	CASSLVLPAEYMGTQYF	TGTGCCAGCAGCCTAGTTCTTCCCGCAGAGTACATGGGGACGCAGTATTTT